These 19 T cell receptor beta chains were all obtained from the same sample, sequenced in a study of cytomegalovirus exposure and HLA in healthy donors. The PCR was carried out with 60 Vbeta primers and 13 Jbeta primers. Generated by immunoSEQ multiplex PCR, the TCRdb table keeps only in-frame clones and is missing some. This repertoire shows 120,000 or so clones, roughly four fifths found once; its top ten account for around 5.8%. The sample comprised PBMCs. These receptor sequences come from a woman aged 40 to 50 in good health and CMV-seronegative.

The count of this clone is one. The V and J genes are TRBV28 and TRBJ1-5; 10 bases are a match to TRBD1. CDR1 is MDHEN and CDR2 is SYDVKM in the germline V gene. This CDR3 comprises 14 residues. With V trimmed by 5 bases and J by 6 bases, 4 bases remained unmatched. CDR3 protein: CASSTGQGSQPQHF. CDR3 nucleotide sequence: TGTGCCAGCAGTACGGGACAGGGGTCTCAGCCCCAGCATTTT.

The chain is built from TRBV2 and TRBJ2-7, with 8 nucleotides matching TRBD1. Trimming at V came to 5 bases and at J to 3 bases, leaving 6 bases not matched to a gene. Germline V gives CDR1 SNHLY, CDR2 FYNNEI. This CDR3 has 14 amino acids. The CDR3 DNA sequence: TGTGCCAGCAGTCAAGACAGGGGTGACTACGAGCAGTACTTC. Amino acids: CASSQDRGDYEQYF.

In this sample, this clone turned up once. The chain has TRBV19 and TRBJ2-1; 8 nucleotides agree with TRBD2. Germline CDR1 and CDR2: LNHDA and SQIVND (reference sequence). This CDR3 has 15 residues. Trimming at V came to 10 bases and at J to 6 bases, leaving 14 bases not matched to a gene. The CDR3 DNA sequence: TGTGCCACCTCATCGACGGGAGGGGGAACCAATGAGCAGTTCTTC. It yields the protein CATSSTGGGTNEQFF.

This clone showed up just once. V usage is TRBV29-1 and J usage is TRBJ2-1; tentative D call: TRBD2 (5 bases). The germline V gene has CDR1 SQVTM and CDR2 ANQGSEA. The germline V and J ends were trimmed by 3 bases and 10 bases, with 7 bases remaining between them. The CDR3 loop spans 10 amino acids. The CDR3 DNA is TGCAGCGTTGAGCGAGGGGAGCAGTTCTTC. It specifies CSVERGEQFF.

The rearrangement joins TRBV14 to TRBJ2-5, with D possibly matching TRBD1 (6 bases). With 4 bases removed from V and 3 bases from J, the gap between germline ends came to 15 bases. From germline, CDR1 is SGHDN and CDR2 FVKESK. The CDR3 spans 15 residues. The chain's CDR3 is CASSPVYTGKETQYF. The CDR3 nucleotides are TGTGCCAGCAGCCCCGTATATACAGGGAAAGAGACCCAGTACTTC.

The rearrangement joins TRBV6-5 to TRBJ1-1, with TRBD1 matching over 8 bases. From germline, CDR1 is MNHEY and CDR2 SVGAGI. This CDR3 contains 15 residues. With V trimmed by 6 bases and J by 1 base, 7 bases remained unmatched. Here the CDR3 DNA reads TGTGCCAGCAGGGGGATGGACAGGGCGAACACTGAAGCTTTCTTT. Protein: CASRGMDRANTEAFF.

The J gene is TRBJ2-3, the V gene TRBV4-1; 12 bases are a match to TRBD2. J was trimmed by 2 bases and V by 3 bases; bases with no gene match: 6. The CDR3 runs 17 residues. Germline V gives CDR1 MGHRA, CDR2 YSYEKL. The CDR3 protein is CASSQRLAGASTDTQYF. DNA of the CDR3: TGCGCCAGCAGCCAGCGACTAGCGGGGGCCTCCACAGATACGCAGTATTTT.

This chain uses TRBV27 with TRBJ2-5; TRBD2 aligns across 15 bases. The tail of the sequence fits TRBJ2-7 better, so the J call may be wrong. The CDR3 covers 15 residues. The germline V gene encodes CDR1 MNHEY and CDR2 SMNVEV (reference sequence). The DNA of the CDR3 is TGTGCCAGCAGTTTGGGACTAGCGGGAGGCTACGAGCAGTACTTC. Protein sequence: CASSLGLAGGYEQYF.

CDR3 coding DNA: TGTGCCAGCGGATCTCAGGGGGCGGAGACCCAGTACTTC. Amino acid sequence: CASGSQGAETQYF. This chain links TRBV28 with TRBJ2-5; 8 nucleotides match TRBD1. V shed 8 bases, J shed 5 bases, and the junction held 7 bases outside the gene matches. The CDR3 extends over 13 amino acids. The germline gives CDR1 MDHEN, CDR2 SYDVKM.

The rearrangement uses TRBV27 and TRBJ1-6; TRBD1 matches 9 bases. Trimming at V came to 2 bases and at J to 4 bases, leaving 6 bases not matched to a gene. The length of the CDR3 is 17 residues. Germline V gene lookup returns CDR1 MNHEY and CDR2 SMNVEV (reference sequence). In nucleotides, the CDR3 is TGTGCCAGCAGTTTAATAGGACAGGGGCTTTATAATTCACCCCTCCACTTT. It encodes CASSLIGQGLYNSPLHF.

The chain has TRBV5-1 and TRBJ2-2; 12 bases line up with TRBD2. This CDR3 region has 19 residues. Per the germline V gene, CDR1 is SGHRS and CDR2 is YFSETQ. V was clipped by 2 bases and J by 4 bases; unmatched bases: 12. For the CDR3, the DNA is TGCGCCAGCAGCTTCTTACCTTCGACTAGCGGGAGTGGCACCGGGGAGCTGTTTTTT. Its protein product is CASSFLPSTSGSGTGELFF.

The genes are TRBV2 and TRBJ1-4, with D perhaps matching TRBD1 (5 bases). CDR1 is SNHLY and CDR2 is FYNNEI in the germline V gene. Trimming took 10 bases from V and 4 from J, leaving 16 bases between them. This CDR3 comprises 14 residues. The CDR3 DNA follows: TGTGCCACCCGGGTGGGGCGAGGTAATGAAAAACTGTTTTTT. Translated: CATRVGRGNEKLFF.

This clone has only one observation. The rearrangement links TRBV5-6 to TRBJ1-5; 7 bases agree with TRBD1. J lost 3 bases, V lost 7 bases, and 7 bases had no gene match. Germline V gene data show CDR1 as SGHDT and CDR2 as YYEEEE. The length of the CDR3 is 14 residues. In DNA form, the CDR3 reads TGTGCCAGCTCCAACAGGGGCATCAATCAGCCCCAGCATTTT. The encoded protein is CASSNRGINQPQHF.

The table lists this clone with a few counts. CDR3 DNA sequence: TGTGCCAGCAGCCCTCTACTAGCGGGAGGCCAAGAGACCCAGTACTTC. Amino acid sequence: CASSPLLAGGQETQYF. The chain joins TRBV7-2 to TRBJ2-5; TRBD2 aligns across 12 bases. This CDR3 is 16 amino acids long. The J segment lost 1 base and the V segment lost 5 bases, leaving 5 bases of the junction unmatched. Germline V gives CDR1 SGHTA, CDR2 FQGNSA.

The rearrangement uses TRBV5-1 and TRBJ2-5, with 10 bases that match TRBD1. This CDR3 comprises 13 residues. Germline V CDR1 and CDR2: SGHRS, YFSETQ. V lost 5 bases to trimming and J lost 5 bases; unmatched junction nucleotides: 3. CDR3 sequence reads: CASSSDRGETQYF. Written as DNA, the CDR3 is TGCGCCAGCAGTTCGGACAGGGGGGAGACCCAGTACTTC. The variable domain in full, with the rest retrieved from reference TRBV5-1 and TRBJ2-5, is KAGVTQTPRYLIKTRGQQVTLSCSPISGHRSVSWYQQTPGQGLQFLFEYFSETQRNKGNFPGRFSGRQFSNSRSEMNVSTLELGDSALYLCASSSDRGETQYFGPGTRLLVL.

This clone has more than one count but fewer than ten. One junction end disagrees with the germline gene, perhaps due to a read error. This chain uses TRBV19 with TRBJ2-6; tentatively, D is TRBD1 (6 bases). The CDR3 is 15 amino acids. Germline CDR1 and CDR2: LNHDA and SQIVND (reference sequence). CDR3 DNA: TGTGCCAGTAGTCCCACAGGGTCTGGGGCCAACGGCCTGACTTTC. Protein: CASSPTGSGANGLTF.

A remark on this clone: The same CDR3 is also encoded by other DNA sequences in this sample. This chain links TRBV28 with TRBJ1-1; 7 positions match TRBD1. CDR3 length: 15 amino acids. Trimming took 5 bases from V and 5 from J; bases not matched to a gene: 11. In germline, CDR1 is MDHEN, CDR2 SYDVKM. The CDR3 region is CASSPSEGAGTEAFF. DNA of the CDR3: TGTGCCAGCAGTCCCTCTGAGGGGGCGGGGACTGAAGCTTTCTTT.

V usage is TRBV2 and J usage is TRBJ2-2, with D hard to call. This CDR3 has 13 residues. Germline loops: CDR1 SNHLY, CDR2 FYNNEI. With 3 bases removed from V and 2 bases from J, the gap between germline ends came to 4 bases. The CDR3: CASSESNTGELFF. CDR3 DNA: TGTGCCAGCAGTGAGAGTAACACCGGGGAGCTGTTTTTT.

This clone has more than one count but fewer than ten. This chain connects TRBV27 to TRBJ2-7; 8 bases are a match to TRBD1. The ends lost 5 bases at V and 2 bases at J; junction bases unmatched: 11. Per germline, CDR1 MNHEY and CDR2 SMNVEV (reference sequence). This CDR3 is 16 amino acids long. CDR3 in DNA: TGTGCCAGCAGTCCGTACAGGGGGTACCGTCCCTACGAGCAGTACTTC. It codes for CASSPYRGYRPYEQYF.